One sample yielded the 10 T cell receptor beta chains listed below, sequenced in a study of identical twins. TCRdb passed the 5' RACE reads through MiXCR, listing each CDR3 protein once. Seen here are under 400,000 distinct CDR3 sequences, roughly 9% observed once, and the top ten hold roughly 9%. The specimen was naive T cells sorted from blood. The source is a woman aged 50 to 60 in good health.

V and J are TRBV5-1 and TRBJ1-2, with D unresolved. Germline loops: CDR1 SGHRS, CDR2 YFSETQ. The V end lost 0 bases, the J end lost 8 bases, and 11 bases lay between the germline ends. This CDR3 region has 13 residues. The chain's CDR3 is CASSLDSPGGYTF. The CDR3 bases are TGCGCCAGCAGCTTGGACTCCCCGGGCGGCTACACCTTC. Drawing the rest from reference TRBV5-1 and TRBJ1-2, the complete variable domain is KAGVTQTPRYLIKTRGQQVTLSCSPISGHRSVSWYQQTPGQGLQFLFEYFSETQRNKGNFPGRFSGRQFSNSRSEMNVSTLELGDSALYLCASSLDSPGGYTFGSGTRLTVV.

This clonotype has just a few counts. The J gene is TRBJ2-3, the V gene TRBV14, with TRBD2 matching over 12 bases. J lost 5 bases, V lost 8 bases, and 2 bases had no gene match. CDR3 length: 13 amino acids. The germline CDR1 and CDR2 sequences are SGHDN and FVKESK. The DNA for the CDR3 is TGTGCCAGCGGGGGACTAGCGGGAGATACGCAGTATTTT. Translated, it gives CASGGLAGDTQYF.

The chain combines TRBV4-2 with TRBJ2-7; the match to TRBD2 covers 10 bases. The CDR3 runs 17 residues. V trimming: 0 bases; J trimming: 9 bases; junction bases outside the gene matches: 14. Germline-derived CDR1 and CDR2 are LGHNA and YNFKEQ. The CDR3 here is CASSQDLGLAVRTAQYF. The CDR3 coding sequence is TGTGCCAGCAGCCAAGATTTAGGACTAGCGGTAAGAACGGCGCAGTACTTC.

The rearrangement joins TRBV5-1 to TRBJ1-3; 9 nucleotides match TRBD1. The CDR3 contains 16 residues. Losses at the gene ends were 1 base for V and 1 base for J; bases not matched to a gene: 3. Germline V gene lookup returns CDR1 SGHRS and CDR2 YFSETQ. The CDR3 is CASSLRTGASGNTIYF. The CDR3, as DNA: TGCGCCAGCAGCTTGAGGACAGGGGCGTCTGGAAACACCATATATTTT.

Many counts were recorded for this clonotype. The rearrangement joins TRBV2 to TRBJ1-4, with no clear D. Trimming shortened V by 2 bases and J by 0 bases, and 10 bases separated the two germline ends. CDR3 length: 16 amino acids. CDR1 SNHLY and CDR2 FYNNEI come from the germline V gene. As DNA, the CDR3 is TGTGCCAGCAGTGAAATCGACATTGCAACTAATGAAAAACTGTTTTTT. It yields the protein CASSEIDIATNEKLFF.

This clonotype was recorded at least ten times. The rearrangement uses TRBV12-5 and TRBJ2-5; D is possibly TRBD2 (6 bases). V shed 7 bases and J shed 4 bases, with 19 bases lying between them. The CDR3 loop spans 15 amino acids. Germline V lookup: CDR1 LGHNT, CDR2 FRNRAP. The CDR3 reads CASVIPGVGAETQYF. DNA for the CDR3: TGTGCTAGTGTCATTCCGGGGGTAGGGGCAGAGACCCAGTACTTC.

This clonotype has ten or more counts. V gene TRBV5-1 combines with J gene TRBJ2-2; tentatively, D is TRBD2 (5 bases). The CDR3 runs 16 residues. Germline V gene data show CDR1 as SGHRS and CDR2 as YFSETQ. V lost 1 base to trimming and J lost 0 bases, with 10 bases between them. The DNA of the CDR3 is TGCGCCAGCAGCTTGCGAGCGGCCGCGAACACCGGGGAGCTGTTTTTT. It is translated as CASSLRAAANTGELFF.

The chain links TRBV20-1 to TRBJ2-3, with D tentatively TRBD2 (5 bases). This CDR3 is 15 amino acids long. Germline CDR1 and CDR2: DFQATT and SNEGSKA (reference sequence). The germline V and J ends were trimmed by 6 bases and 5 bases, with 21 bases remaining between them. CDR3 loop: CSAQPQDREIDTQYF. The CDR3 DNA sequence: TGCAGTGCCCAACCCCAGGACCGGGAAATAGATACGCAGTATTTT.

The CDR3 here is CASSGTSGRKLGQETQYF. CDR3 bases: TGTGCCAGCAGCGGGACTAGCGGGAGGAAATTGGGCCAAGAGACCCAGTACTTC. The chain joins TRBV3-1 to TRBJ2-5; TRBD2 matches 15 bases. Germline loops: CDR1 LGHDT, CDR2 YNNKEL (reference sequence). With 5 bases clipped from V and 1 base from J, the junction kept 8 bases outside the gene matches. CDR3 length: 18 amino acids.

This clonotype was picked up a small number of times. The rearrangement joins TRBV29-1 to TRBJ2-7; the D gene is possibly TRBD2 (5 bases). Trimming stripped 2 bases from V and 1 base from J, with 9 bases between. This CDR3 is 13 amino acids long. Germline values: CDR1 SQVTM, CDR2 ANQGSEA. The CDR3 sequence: CSVELGSSYEQYF. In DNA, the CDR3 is TGCAGCGTTGAATTAGGGAGTTCCTACGAGCAGTACTTC.